The present entry profiles one TCR beta chain with its context. Its antigen is still unknown. No base-level quality is on record; no much larger clone is a single base apart. The 39 donors, aged roughly 6 to 95 years, were systemically healthy Caucasian individuals from Russia. About 9.1 milliliters of peripheral blood were collected from each donor into EDTA-treated Vacutainer tubes. Ficoll-Paque density-gradient centrifugation was used to isolate PBMCs, with at least 7 million per sample. Trizol reagent was used to extract total RNA from the PBMCs, yielding at least 6 micrograms per sample. Naive CD45RAhigh/CD27high T cell percentages were measured by flow cytometry on a PBMC aliquot from every donor. The data stem from a study of blood T cells in healthy people across ages (dated by TCRdb to the mid-2010s). In terms of the full investigation: In model experiments, template switching captured roughly one uniquely barcoded TCR beta cDNA molecule for every two T cells. Age-related changes in TCR beta repertoire diversity were measured in the study by deep sequencing normalized with unique cDNA molecular identifiers. Donors were grouped into four age groups: young (average roughly 15 years), middle-aged (approximately 41), aged (62) and long-lived (over 80). Donors of different ages were randomly distributed across sequencing lanes to avoid experimental bias. Using the same blood draw, the study looked at two additional independent replicas of 1 million unique cDNA reads for two donors, one aged 18 to 30 and the other aged 80 or older.

Preparation of the library involved 5' RACE. These reads were obtained on an Illumina HiSeq 2500. The second PCR ran for about 6 to 12 cycles and used a J-beta primer mix along with a sample-barcoded 5' primer. A template-switch 5' adaptor carrying 12 random nucleotides introduced a unique molecular identifier onto each TCR beta cDNA molecule. Each sample yielded at least 3 million CDR3-containing paired-end reads. The Mint cDNA synthesis kit, primed by a TRBC-specific oligonucleotide, was used to synthesize first-strand cDNA from all RNA. After uracil-DNA glycosylase treatment, a first 18-cycle PCR used universal primers M1SS and BC2_uni_R on all cDNA. Regarding the original processing steps: Normalization of each sample was performed by random selection of 1 million high-quality reads, each carrying a distinct molecular identifier. Reads with shared molecular identifiers were discarded instead of being binned into consensus sequences. MiTCR, set to a Q25 quality threshold and the strictest error-elimination algorithm, was used for CDR3 identification, clonotype clustering and error correction. A nonparametric unseen species model using Euler transformation provided a lower-bound estimate of total TCR beta diversity. TCRdb redid the processing of the public reads, applying fastp at Q25 and MiXCR, and retained in-frame beta chains. Each record represents a unique CDR3 protein, reported with the most common genes and DNA among its rows. TCRdb's processing, not the authors' own work, is the source of the V and J calls. The sample contains about a million distinct CDR3 sequences, roughly two fifths of them found a single time. The top ten clonotypes cover over 10% of the sample.

CDR1 and CDR2, per the germline V gene (reference sequence), are SEHNR and FQNEAQ. Reading from cysteine to phenylalanine, the CDR3 counts 16 amino acids. Left in the record is the CDR3 DNA by itself, 48 bases read in frame from the first base. V is trimmed back by 2 bases and J by 10 bases, and the junction contains 13 bases that no gene match accounts for. Points the paper makes about the study in general: Total diversity estimates from one million sequenced T cells were considered lower bounds and underestimates. Compared with the aged group, the long-lived group had more naive CD4+ T cells, fewer expanded clones and increased TCR diversity, suggesting age selection. Because donor CMV infection status was unknown, age-related changes in expanded clonotypes were potentially confounded. Conclusive comparison of naive and antigen-experienced compartments was prevented by the profiling of bulk unsorted PBMCs. As age increased, observed TCR beta diversity per million T cells dropped in a roughly linear way, and a significant reduction was already evident by age around 41. A strong correlation was found between observed TCR beta diversity and the percentage of naive T cells measured by flow cytometry.

The sequencing sample was made of blood. In this chain, TRBV7-9 is recombined with TRBJ2-1; 8 of the junction bases match TRBD2. The TCR originated in a man between 18 and 29 years old in good health. CDR3 reads: CASSLTGSGVPGEQFF. The bases are TGTGCCAGCAGCTTAACGGGTAGCGGGGTGCCTGGGGAGCAGTTCTTC.